The 5 T cell receptor beta chains listed next were all sequenced from one sample in a study of T-cell reconstitution after alpha-beta-depleted transplantation in children. Preparation of the TCRbeta library involved a method that used unique molecular identifiers. TCRdb redid the calling of the PCR reads with MiXCR, one entry per CDR3 protein. The sample includes nearly 550,000 distinct CDR3 sequences, around 17% of them seen just once. The specimen comprised PBMCs from the stem cell graft donor, sampled from the stem cell graft. The receptors derive from a human donor who donated a stem cell graft to a child with acute lymphoblastic leukemia.

The rearrangement links TRBV5-5 to TRBJ1-6, with D unresolved. The germline V gene encodes CDR1 SGHKS and CDR2 YYEKEE (reference sequence). CDR3 length: 16 residues. Trimming pared 3 bases from V and 5 bases from J, leaving 15 bases between. CDR3 nucleotide sequence: TGTGCCAGCAGCTGGGATTTCCGGCCCGATAATTCACCCCTCCACTTT. This encodes CASSWDFRPDNSPLHF.

The CDR3 here is CASRTSGSFYEQYF. The CDR3 nucleotides are TGCGCCAGCAGGACTAGCGGCAGCTTCTACGAGCAGTACTTC. The rearrangement links TRBV5-1 to TRBJ2-7; 9 positions agree with TRBD2. The CDR3 covers 14 residues. Germline V gives CDR1 SGHRS, CDR2 YFSETQ. V lost 5 bases, J lost 3 bases, and 6 bases stayed unmatched.

This clonotype was observed a handful of times. This chain connects TRBV29-1 to TRBJ2-1; D may be TRBD1 (5 bases). V lost 6 bases, J lost 0 bases, and 18 bases lay in between. Germline V CDR1 and CDR2: SQVTM, ANQGSEA. CDR3 length: 16 residues. The CDR3: CSVVYSGLSSYNEQFF. The CDR3 nucleotides are TGCAGCGTCGTGTACTCAGGGCTTAGCTCCTACAATGAGCAGTTCTTC.

This clonotype was counted only a few times. This chain connects TRBV6-1 to TRBJ1-1; D not certain. In germline, CDR1 is MNHNS, CDR2 SASEGT. This CDR3 is 15 amino acids long. With 7 bases removed from V and 5 bases from J, the gap between germline ends came to 20 bases. The CDR3 is CASTSPTGKGTEAFF. The CDR3 DNA sequence: TGTGCCAGCACCTCACCGACGGGGAAAGGGACTGAAGCTTTCTTT.

This clonotype has just a few counts. This chain links TRBV20-1 with TRBJ2-1; 13 bases agree with TRBD2. The J segment lost 9 bases and the V segment lost 3 bases, leaving 5 bases of the junction unmatched. From germline, CDR1 is DFQATT and CDR2 SNEGSKA (reference sequence). The CDR3 is 14 amino acids. The CDR3, as DNA: TGCAGTGCTAGGACTAGCGGGAGGAGGGTTGAGCAGTTCTTC. It translates to CSARTSGRRVEQFF.